Following are 30 T cell receptor beta chains from one sample sequenced in a study of blood T cell repertoires in COVID-19. Assay used: immunoSEQ multiplex PCR; TCRdb lists only in-frame clones, some missing. The sample gives about 35,000 clones, roughly three quarters of which show up once; 16% is in the top ten. The sequenced sample was peripheral blood. The source is a human donor in a cohort sampled during active COVID-19.

The chain joins TRBV19 to TRBJ1-5; D gene unclear. There are 13 residues in the CDR3. V dropped 6 bases and J dropped 7 bases, with 13 bases sitting between them. Per the germline V gene, CDR1 is LNHDA and CDR2 is SQIVND (reference sequence). CDR3 in amino acids: CASSGGVLQPQHF. The CDR3 DNA is TGTGCCAGTAGCGGCGGGGTTCTGCAGCCCCAGCATTTT. Full variable domain (outside the CDR3, taken from reference TRBV19 and TRBJ1-5): DGGITQSPKYLFRKEGQNVTLSCEQNLNHDAMYWYRQDPGQGLRLIYYSQIVNDFQKGDIAEGYSVSREKKESFPLTVTSAQKNPTAFYLCASSGGVLQPQHFGDGTRLSIL.

This clone appeared a single time. The V gene is TRBV4-2, the J gene TRBJ2-1, with 9 bases fitting TRBD2. The CDR3 has 17 amino acids. Germline CDR1 is LGHNA and CDR2 is YNFKEQ. V shed 0 bases and J 2 bases; nucleotides not matched to a gene: 5. CDR3 DNA sequence: TGTGCCAGCAGCCAAGATCTCAGCGGGGGGACCTACAATGAGCAGTTCTTC. It encodes CASSQDLSGGTYNEQFF.

This clone was found once. The V call is TRBV7-2, the J call TRBJ1-6; perhaps TRBD1 as D (5 bases). Trimming stripped 1 base from V and 10 bases from J, with 14 bases between. This CDR3 contains 15 residues. Germline-derived CDR1 and CDR2 are SGHTA and FQGNSA. The CDR3 protein is CASSLGGGAESPLHF. The CDR3 region has the DNA TGTGCCAGCAGCTTAGGCGGAGGGGCTGAATCACCCCTCCACTTT.

The chain has TRBV7-2 and TRBJ2-3; 8 bases fit TRBD2. The CDR3 totals 16 residues. CDR1 SGHTA and CDR2 FQGNSA come from the germline V gene. The trim removed 5 bases at V and 1 base at J, leaving 8 bases unmatched. Written as DNA, the CDR3 is TGTGCCAGCAGCGCCCGGGGGGGCCGAGGCACAGATACGCAGTATTTT. This sequence encodes CASSARGGRGTDTQYF.

The chain is built from TRBV5-1 and TRBJ2-3; D gene ambiguous. This CDR3 is 14 amino acids long. Trimming took 0 bases from V and 1 from J, leaving 6 bases between them. In germline, CDR1 is SGHRS, CDR2 YFSETQ. CDR3 sequence reads: CASSLGHGTDTQYF. The CDR3 DNA follows: TGCGCCAGCAGCTTGGGACACGGCACAGATACGCAGTATTTT.

This clone is a singleton in its sample. The V and J genes are TRBV10-3 and TRBJ2-7, with 8 nucleotides matching TRBD1. Germline assignment: CDR1 ENHRY and CDR2 SYGVKD. The CDR3 consists of 12 residues. The junction had 5 bases not matched to a gene; V was cut back by 8 bases and J by 5 bases. The CDR3 sequence: CAIGAGGHEQYF. The CDR3 DNA reads as TGTGCCATCGGGGCAGGGGGCCACGAGCAGTACTTC.

The genes are TRBV11-2 and TRBJ2-3; 13 bases match TRBD2. Trimming removed 3 bases from V and 0 bases from J; junction bases left unmatched: 9. CDR1 SGHAT and CDR2 FQNNGV come from the germline V gene. The CDR3 runs 19 residues. CDR3 sequence reads: CASSLTSGGQTLSTDTQYF. CDR3 DNA sequence: TGTGCCAGCAGCTTGACTAGCGGGGGGCAAACTCTTAGCACAGATACGCAGTATTTT.

This sequence joins TRBV9 and TRBJ1-2; 7 bases align to TRBD1. The V gene's germline CDR1 is SGDLS and CDR2 YYNGEE. V shed 4 bases and J 2 bases; nucleotides not matched to a gene: 5. The CDR3 has 14 residues. This chain's CDR3 is CASSPRQGNYGYTF. In nucleotides, the CDR3 is TGTGCCAGCAGCCCCCGACAGGGCAACTATGGCTACACCTTC.

V gene TRBV19 combines with J gene TRBJ2-1, with a possible D match to TRBD1 (6 bases). The germline gives CDR1 LNHDA, CDR2 SQIVND (reference sequence). V was trimmed by 6 bases and J by 0 bases, leaving 12 bases between them. The CDR3 loop spans 15 amino acids. CDR3 amino acids: CASREDSSSYNEQFF. CDR3 sequence (DNA): TGTGCCAGTAGGGAGGACAGTAGCTCCTACAATGAGCAGTTCTTC.

As for this clone: This sample also contains other DNA sequences that code for the same CDR3. The rearrangement links TRBV24-1 to TRBJ2-1, with TRBD2 identical over 11 bases. The germline V gene encodes CDR1 KGHDR and CDR2 SFDVKD. The CDR3 loop spans 13 amino acids. With V trimmed by 9 bases and J by 5 bases, 2 bases remained unmatched. The CDR3 DNA follows: TGTGCCACCGGGACTAGCGGAAACAATGAGCAGTTCTTC. Its translation: CATGTSGNNEQFF.

As to this clone: The junction shows a germline mismatch at one end, possibly a read error. The V call is TRBV28, the J call TRBJ1-3, with D tentatively TRBD1 (6 bases). This CDR3 has 12 amino acids. The germline V gene has CDR1 MDHEN and CDR2 SYDVKM. The CDR3 loop is CASTSRDTSRNF. The CDR3 nucleotides read TGTGCCAGCACCTCCAGGGACACCTCACGGAATTTT.

V gene TRBV7-9 combines with J gene TRBJ2-5, with D possibly matching TRBD2 (6 bases). The CDR3 spans 14 residues. The germline gives CDR1 SEHNR, CDR2 FQNEAQ (reference sequence). Trimming took 6 bases from V and 5 from J, leaving 16 bases between them. CDR3 region: CASSWGLAGETQYF. The CDR3 DNA sequence: TGTGCCAGCAGTTGGGGCCTTGCGGGGGAGACCCAGTACTTC. Full variable domain (missing parts from reference TRBV7-9 and TRBJ2-5): DTGVSQNPRHKITKRGQNVTFRCDPISEHNRLYWYRQTLGQGPEFLTYFQNEAQLEKSRLLSDRFSAERPKGSFSTLEIQRTEQGDSAMYLCASSWGLAGETQYFGPGTRLLVL.

The chain carries TRBV19 and TRBJ2-1, with TRBD1 matching over 9 bases. The germline gives CDR1 LNHDA, CDR2 SQIVND (reference sequence). The junction had 13 bases not matched to a gene; V was cut back by 3 bases and J by 10 bases. The CDR3 totals 16 residues. The chain's CDR3 is CASSIFTGTGPGEQFF. In DNA form, the CDR3 reads TGTGCCAGTAGTATTTTCACGGGGACAGGGCCGGGGGAGCAGTTCTTC.

V is TRBV30 and J is TRBJ1-6; 7 nucleotides match TRBD1. V lost 8 bases and J lost 6; bases outside the gene matches: 4. CDR3 length: 12 residues. Germline loops: CDR1 GTSNPN, CDR2 SVGIG (reference sequence). DNA for the CDR3: TGTGCCCGAGGGACAGCTAATTCACCCCTCCACTTT. Its translation is CARGTANSPLHF. The full variable domain, with the rest looked up from reference TRBV30 and TRBJ1-6, is SQTIHQWPATLVQPVGSPLSLECTVEGTSNPNLYWYRQAAGRGLQLLFYSVGIGQISSEVPQNLSASRPQDRQFILSSKKLLLSDSGFYLCARGTANSPLHFGNGTRLTVT.

The rearrangement uses TRBV24-1 and TRBJ2-1, with 7 bases aligning to TRBD1. This CDR3 region has 14 residues. J was trimmed by 6 bases and V by 4 bases; bases with no gene match: 5. The germline gives CDR1 KGHDR, CDR2 SFDVKD. CDR3 region: CATSDIGQVNEQFF. The CDR3 bases are TGTGCCACCAGTGACATTGGACAGGTCAATGAGCAGTTCTTC.

The sample holds a few counts of this clone. The chain joins TRBV7-9 to TRBJ1-2; 12 bases agree with TRBD1. The CDR3 runs 18 residues. Unmatched junction bases numbered 17, after V lost 4 bases and J lost 8 bases. CDR1 SEHNR and CDR2 FQNEAQ come from the germline V gene (reference sequence). CDR3 in amino acids: CASSSLGGQGAHPRGYTF. CDR3 coding DNA: TGTGCCAGCAGCTCCCTGGGGGGACAGGGGGCTCACCCTCGCGGCTACACCTTC.

The rearrangement links TRBV6-2 or TRBV6-3 to TRBJ2-3; tentatively, D is TRBD1 (6 bases). CDR1 is MNHEY and CDR2 is SVGEGT in the germline V gene. V lost 1 base and J 0 bases, leaving 8 bases between the germline ends. This CDR3 is 15 amino acids long. Here the CDR3 DNA reads TGTGCCAGCAGTTACTTCGGACAGAGCACAGATACGCAGTATTTT. Amino acids: CASSYFGQSTDTQYF.

The rearrangement uses TRBV4-2 and TRBJ2-3; 12 nucleotides align to TRBD2. CDR1 is LGHNA and CDR2 is YNFKEQ in the germline V gene. Germline trimming cut 5 bases from V and 4 bases from J; bases unmatched to any gene: 7. This CDR3 spans 16 amino acids. The CDR3 DNA reads TGTGCCAGCAGCTCCCCCCCTAGCGGGGGGGCAGATACGCAGTATTTT. Translating gives CASSSPPSGGADTQYF.

The rearrangement joins TRBV5-4 to TRBJ2-1; weak D call: TRBD2 (5 bases). Germline values: CDR1 SGHNT, CDR2 YYREEE (reference sequence). The CDR3 sequence is 16 residues long. V dropped 2 bases and J dropped 1 base, with 13 bases sitting between them. The CDR3, as DNA: TGTGCCAGCAGCTTTTTCGGGAAAGGATCCTACAATGAGCAGTTCTTC. Residues: CASSFFGKGSYNEQFF. The variable domain in full, completed from reference TRBV5-4 and TRBJ2-1, reads ETGVTQSPTHLIKTRGQQVTLRCSSQSGHNTVSWYQQALGQGPQFIFQYYREEENGRGNFPPRFSGLQFPNYSSELNVNALELDDSALYLCASSFFGKGSYNEQFFGPGTRLTVL.

This chain joins TRBV18 and TRBJ1-2; unclear D gene. From germline, CDR1 is KGHSH and CDR2 LQKENI. Deletions cut 1 base from V and 8 bases from J, with 8 bases between. The CDR3 has 12 amino acids. CDR3 DNA sequence: TGTGCCAGCTCACCACAAATCGGGGGCTACACCTTC. Amino acids: CASSPQIGGYTF.

This clone showed up just once. The chain is built from TRBV7-8 and TRBJ1-4; 10 bases are a match to TRBD1. J lost 6 bases, V lost 5 bases, and 6 bases had no gene match. The germline V gene has CDR1 SGHVS and CDR2 FQNEAQ. The CDR3 contains 15 residues. The CDR3 is CASSAAGTGDEKLFF. For the CDR3, the DNA is TGTGCCAGCAGCGCCGCCGGGACAGGGGATGAAAAACTGTTTTTT.

The chain uses TRBV7-2 and TRBJ2-1; 7 nucleotides match TRBD1. In germline, CDR1 is SGHTA, CDR2 FQGNSA. V trimming: 3 bases; J trimming: 11 bases; junction bases outside the gene matches: 7. The CDR3 covers 13 residues. CDR3 region: CASSFDTGVKQFF. CDR3 nucleotides: TGTGCCAGCAGCTTCGATACAGGGGTAAAGCAGTTCTTC.

V is TRBV19 and J is TRBJ1-1, with D uncertain. The CDR3 sequence is 13 residues long. In germline, CDR1 is LNHDA, CDR2 SQIVND (reference sequence). Trimming pared 3 bases from V and 6 bases from J, leaving 11 bases between. This CDR3 is CASSIPGGPEAFF. CDR3 bases: TGTGCCAGTAGTATCCCGGGAGGACCTGAAGCTTTCTTT. The full variable domain, rest sourced from reference TRBV19 and TRBJ1-1, is DGGITQSPKYLFRKEGQNVTLSCEQNLNHDAMYWYRQDPGQGLRLIYYSQIVNDFQKGDIAEGYSVSREKKESFPLTVTSAQKNPTAFYLCASSIPGGPEAFFGQGTRLTVV.

The J gene is TRBJ1-2, the V gene TRBV21-1. TRBV21-1 is given as a pseudogene. The CDR3 has 16 amino acids. The CDR3 sequence is CASSKWGGIGGYGYTF. The CDR3, as DNA: TGTGCCAGCAGCAAATGGGGGGGAATCGGTGGGTATGGCTACACCTTC.

The chain uses TRBV18 and TRBJ1-1, with D perhaps TRBD1 (6 bases). CDR1 is KGHSH and CDR2 is LQKENI in the germline V gene. The CDR3 is made up of 14 amino acids. V was clipped by 2 bases and J by 8 bases, with 15 bases between them. CDR3 region: CASSPGLTGREAFF. The CDR3 nucleotides are TGTGCCAGCTCACCAGGGCTCACAGGGAGAGAAGCTTTCTTT.

To note about this clone: A read error may produce the germline difference seen at one junction end. Written as DNA, the CDR3 is TGTGCCAGCAGCTTAGTGAGCGGGGGCTACCAAGAGGCCCAGTACTTC. It translates to CASSLVSGGYQEAQYF. This chain joins TRBV13 and TRBJ2-5; 8 bases map to TRBD2. CDR3 length: 16 amino acids. CDR1 is PRHDT, CDR2 FYEKMQ, per germline (reference sequence).

This clone came up a few times. The rearrangement links TRBV3-1 (or the pseudogene TRBV3-2) to TRBJ2-7, with D hard to call. V gave up 6 bases and J gave up 6 bases, with 21 bases separating them. Germline V gene sequence: CDR1 LGHDT, CDR2 YNNKEL (reference sequence). This CDR3 comprises 15 residues. CDR3 DNA sequence: TGTGCCAGCAGTCAGAGGTGGCAGCCTGCTGGCGAGCAGTACTTC. Amino acids: CASSQRWQPAGEQYF.

The rearrangement uses TRBV5-1 and TRBJ2-5; D is possibly TRBD1 (6 bases). The CDR3 loop spans 14 amino acids. Trimming left V 1 base short and J 3 bases short, with 10 bases between. From germline, CDR1 is SGHRS and CDR2 YFSETQ. The CDR3 nucleotides are TGCGCCAGCAGCTTGCGCCAGGGGAAAGAGACCCAGTACTTC. This translates into CASSLRQGKETQYF.

The rearrangement links TRBV18 to TRBJ2-5; tentatively, D is TRBD1 (6 bases). V shed 3 bases and J shed 1 base, with 9 bases lying between them. The CDR3 has 14 amino acids. Germline V gene sequence: CDR1 KGHSH, CDR2 LQKENI. In DNA form, the CDR3 reads TGTGCCAGCTCACCGGGCAGGGGCCAAGAGACCCAGTACTTC. Translated: CASSPGRGQETQYF.

This clone has only a few counts. The V and J genes are TRBV5-6 and TRBJ2-4, with 10 bases fitting TRBD2. The CDR3 has 15 amino acids. Germline V lookup: CDR1 SGHDT, CDR2 YYEEEE. The V gene end was trimmed by 1 base and the J gene end by 3 bases; junction bases not matched to a gene: 1. CDR3 sequence reads: CASSLLAGDKNIQYF. CDR3 bases: TGTGCCAGCAGCTTGCTAGCGGGGGACAAAAACATTCAGTACTTC.